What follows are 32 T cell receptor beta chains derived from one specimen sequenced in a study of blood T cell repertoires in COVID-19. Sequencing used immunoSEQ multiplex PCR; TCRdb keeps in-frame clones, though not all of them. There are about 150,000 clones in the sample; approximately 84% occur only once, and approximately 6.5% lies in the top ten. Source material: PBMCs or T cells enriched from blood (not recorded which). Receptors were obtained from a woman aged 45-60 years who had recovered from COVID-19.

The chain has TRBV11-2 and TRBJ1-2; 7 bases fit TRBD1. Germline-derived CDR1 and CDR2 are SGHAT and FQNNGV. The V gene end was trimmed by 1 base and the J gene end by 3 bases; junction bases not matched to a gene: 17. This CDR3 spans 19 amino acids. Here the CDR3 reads CASSLGPYARSQGDYGYTF. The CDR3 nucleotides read TGTGCCAGCAGCTTAGGACCCTACGCCCGGTCCCAGGGGGACTATGGCTACACCTTC.

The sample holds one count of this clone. CDR3 nucleotides: TGTGCCAGCAGCCACCTAGCGGGAACCCTCCACGAGACCCAGTACTTC. This translates into CASSHLAGTLHETQYF. This chain joins TRBV3-1 (or the pseudogene TRBV3-2) and TRBJ2-5; the match to TRBD2 covers 9 bases. The germline V gene encodes CDR1 LGHDT and CDR2 YNNKEL (reference sequence). The CDR3 totals 16 residues. The V and J ends lost 3 bases and 5 bases, in that order; junction bases with no gene match: 10.

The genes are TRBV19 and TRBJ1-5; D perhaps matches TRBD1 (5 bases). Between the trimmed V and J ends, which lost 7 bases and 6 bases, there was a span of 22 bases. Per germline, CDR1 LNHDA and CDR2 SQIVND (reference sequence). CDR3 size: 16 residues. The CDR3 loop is CASMGTAGSWGQPQHF. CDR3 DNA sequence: TGTGCCAGTATGGGGACCGCGGGATCGTGGGGTCAGCCCCAGCATTTT.

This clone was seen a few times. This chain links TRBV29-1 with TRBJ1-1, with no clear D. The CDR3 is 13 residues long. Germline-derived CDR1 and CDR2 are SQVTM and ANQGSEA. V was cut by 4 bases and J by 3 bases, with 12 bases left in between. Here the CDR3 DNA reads TGCAGCGTTGCGGGCGGGGTAGACACTGAAGCTTTCTTT. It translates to CSVAGGVDTEAFF.

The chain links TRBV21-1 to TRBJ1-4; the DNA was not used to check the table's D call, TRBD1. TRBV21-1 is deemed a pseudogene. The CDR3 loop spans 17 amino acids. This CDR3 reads CASTQTGQGITNEKLFF. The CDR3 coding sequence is TGTGCCAGCACCCAAACTGGACAGGGGATAACTAATGAAAAACTGTTTTTT.

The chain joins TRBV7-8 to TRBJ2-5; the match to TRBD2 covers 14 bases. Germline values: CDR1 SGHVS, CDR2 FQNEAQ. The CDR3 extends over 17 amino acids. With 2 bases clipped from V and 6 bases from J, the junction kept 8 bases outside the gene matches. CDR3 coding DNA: TGTGCCAGCAGCTTAAGACTAGCGGGAGGGAGCGGGAAGACCCAGTACTTC. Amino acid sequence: CASSLRLAGGSGKTQYF.

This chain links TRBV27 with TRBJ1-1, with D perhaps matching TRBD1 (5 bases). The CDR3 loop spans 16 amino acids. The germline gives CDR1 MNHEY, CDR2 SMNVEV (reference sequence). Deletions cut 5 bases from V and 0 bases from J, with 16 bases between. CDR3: CASSLQGGVVNTEAFF. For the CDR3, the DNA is TGTGCCAGCAGTCTTCAGGGAGGTGTGGTGAACACTGAAGCTTTCTTT.

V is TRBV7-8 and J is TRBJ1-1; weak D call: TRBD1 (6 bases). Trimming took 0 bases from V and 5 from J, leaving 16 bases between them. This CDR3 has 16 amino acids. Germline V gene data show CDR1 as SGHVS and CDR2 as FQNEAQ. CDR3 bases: TGTGCCAGCAGCTTAGCACAGGGTCTGAGAGGGACTGAAGCTTTCTTT. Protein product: CASSLAQGLRGTEAFF.

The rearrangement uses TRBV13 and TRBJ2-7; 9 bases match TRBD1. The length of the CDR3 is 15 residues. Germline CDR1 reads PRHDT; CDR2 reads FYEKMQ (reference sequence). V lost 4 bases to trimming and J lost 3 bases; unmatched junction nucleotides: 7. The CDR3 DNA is TGTGCCAGCAGCTCGGTGGGACAGGGACTCTACGAGCAGTACTTC. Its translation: CASSSVGQGLYEQYF.

The CDR3 spells CASRFRDHGYTF. CDR3 nucleotide sequence: TGTGCAAGTCGCTTCAGGGATCATGGCTACACCTTC. The chain has TRBV12-2 and TRBJ1-2; the table calls TRBD1, which could not be checked here. TRBV12-2 constitutes a pseudogene. This CDR3 comprises 12 residues.

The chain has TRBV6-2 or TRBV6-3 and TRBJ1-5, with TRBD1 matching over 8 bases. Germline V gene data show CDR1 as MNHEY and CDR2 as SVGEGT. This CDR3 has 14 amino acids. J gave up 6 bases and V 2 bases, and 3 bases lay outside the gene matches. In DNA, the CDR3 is TGTGCCAGCAGTTACGAAACAGGGGGTCAGCCCCAGCATTTT. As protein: CASSYETGGQPQHF.

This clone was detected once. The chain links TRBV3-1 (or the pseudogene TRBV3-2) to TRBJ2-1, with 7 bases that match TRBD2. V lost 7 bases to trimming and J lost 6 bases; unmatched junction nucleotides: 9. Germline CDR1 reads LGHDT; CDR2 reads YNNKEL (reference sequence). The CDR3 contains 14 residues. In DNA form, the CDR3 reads TGTGCCAGCAACCGAGGAGCGGGAATCAATGAGCAGTTCTTC. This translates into CASNRGAGINEQFF.

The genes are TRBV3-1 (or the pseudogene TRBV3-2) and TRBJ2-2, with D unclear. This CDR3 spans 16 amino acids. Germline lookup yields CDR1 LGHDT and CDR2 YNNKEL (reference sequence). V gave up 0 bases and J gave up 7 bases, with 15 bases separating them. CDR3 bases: TGTGCCAGCAGCCAAGATGTTTCGGGTAGGCGCGGGGAGCTGTTTTTT. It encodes CASSQDVSGRRGELFF.

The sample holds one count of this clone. The CDR3 sequence: CATRQTGQETQYF. The DNA for the CDR3 is TGTGCCACCCGGCAGACGGGCCAAGAGACCCAGTACTTC. The chain combines TRBV24-1 with TRBJ2-5; D call uncertain. Looked up from germline, CDR1 is KGHDR and CDR2 is SFDVKD. The germline V and J ends were trimmed by 9 bases and 1 base, with 11 bases remaining between them. The CDR3 has 13 amino acids.

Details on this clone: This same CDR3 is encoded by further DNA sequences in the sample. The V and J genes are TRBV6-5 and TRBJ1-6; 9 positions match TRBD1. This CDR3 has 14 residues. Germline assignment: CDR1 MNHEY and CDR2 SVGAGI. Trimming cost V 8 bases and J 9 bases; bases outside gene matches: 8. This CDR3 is CASRRGQGGSPLHF. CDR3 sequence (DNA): TGTGCCAGCCGCCGGGGACAGGGAGGTTCACCCCTCCACTTT.

The CDR3 sequence is CASSPRAGDTEAFF. CDR3 nucleotides: TGTGCCAGCTCCCCCAGGGCTGGGGACACTGAAGCTTTCTTT. The chain uses TRBV18 and TRBJ1-1; tentatively, D is TRBD1 (5 bases). CDR1 is KGHSH and CDR2 is LQKENI in the germline V gene. V lost 6 bases and J 3 bases, leaving 14 bases between the germline ends. The length of the CDR3 is 14 residues.

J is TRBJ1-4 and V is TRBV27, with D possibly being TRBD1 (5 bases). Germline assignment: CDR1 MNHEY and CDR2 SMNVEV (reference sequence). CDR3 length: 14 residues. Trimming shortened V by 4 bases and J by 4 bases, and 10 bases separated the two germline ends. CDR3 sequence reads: CASSWGRGNEKLFF. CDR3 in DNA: TGTGCCAGCAGTTGGGGGAGGGGTAATGAAAAACTGTTTTTT. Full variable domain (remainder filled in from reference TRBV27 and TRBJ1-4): EAQVTQNPRYLITVTGKKLTVTCSQNMNHEYMSWYRQDPGLGLRQIYYSMNVEVTDKGDVPEGYKVSRKEKRNFPLILESPSPNQTSLYFCASSWGRGNEKLFFGSGTQLSVL.

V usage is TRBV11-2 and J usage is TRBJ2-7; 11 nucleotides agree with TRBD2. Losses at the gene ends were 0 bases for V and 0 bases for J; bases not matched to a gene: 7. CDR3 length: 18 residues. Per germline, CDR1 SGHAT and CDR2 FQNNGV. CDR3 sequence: CASSLDSGTSGLSYEQYF. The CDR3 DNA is TGTGCCAGCAGCTTAGATAGTGGGACTAGCGGACTCTCCTACGAGCAGTACTTC.

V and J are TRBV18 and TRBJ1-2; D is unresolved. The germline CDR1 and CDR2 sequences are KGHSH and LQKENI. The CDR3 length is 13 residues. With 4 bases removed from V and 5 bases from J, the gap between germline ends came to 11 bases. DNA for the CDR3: TGTGCCAGCTCACGTCCAGAGGCTTATGGCTACACCTTC. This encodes CASSRPEAYGYTF.

The CDR3 coding sequence is TGTGCCAGCACAAAGGGGGCCATCTTTAGCTACGAGCAGTACTTC. As protein: CASTKGAIFSYEQYF. The genes are TRBV6-5 and TRBJ2-7, with TRBD1 identical over 7 bases. Germline CDR1 MNHEY, CDR2 SVGAGI. The CDR3 length is 15 residues. The V and J ends lost 7 bases and 3 bases, in that order; junction bases with no gene match: 12.

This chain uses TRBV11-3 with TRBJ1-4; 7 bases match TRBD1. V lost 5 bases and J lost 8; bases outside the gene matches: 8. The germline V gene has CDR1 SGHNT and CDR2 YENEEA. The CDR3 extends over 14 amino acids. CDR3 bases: TGTGCCAGCAGCCACTCGACAGGGATCGAAAAACTGTTTTTT. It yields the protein CASSHSTGIEKLFF. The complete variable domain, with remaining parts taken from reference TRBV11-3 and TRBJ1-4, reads EAGVVQSPRYKIIEKKQPVAFWCNPISGHNTLYWYLQNLGQGPELLIRYENEEAVDDSQLPKDRFSAERLKGVDSTLKIQPAELGDSAVYLCASSHSTGIEKLFFGSGTQLSVL.

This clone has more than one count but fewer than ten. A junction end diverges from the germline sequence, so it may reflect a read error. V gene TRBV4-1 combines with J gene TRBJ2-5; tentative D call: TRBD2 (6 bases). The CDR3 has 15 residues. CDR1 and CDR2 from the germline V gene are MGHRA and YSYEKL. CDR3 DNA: TGCGCCAGCAGCCACCCTGGGAGGCCTCAAGAGAGCCAGTACTTC. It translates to CASSHPGRPQESQYF.

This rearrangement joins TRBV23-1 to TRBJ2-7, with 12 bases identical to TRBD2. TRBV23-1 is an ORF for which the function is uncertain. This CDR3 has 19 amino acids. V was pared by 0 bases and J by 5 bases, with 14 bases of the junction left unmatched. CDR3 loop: CASSQSGAASGRVPHEQYF. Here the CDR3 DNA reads TGCGCCAGCAGTCAATCTGGGGCGGCTAGCGGGAGGGTCCCACACGAGCAGTACTTC.

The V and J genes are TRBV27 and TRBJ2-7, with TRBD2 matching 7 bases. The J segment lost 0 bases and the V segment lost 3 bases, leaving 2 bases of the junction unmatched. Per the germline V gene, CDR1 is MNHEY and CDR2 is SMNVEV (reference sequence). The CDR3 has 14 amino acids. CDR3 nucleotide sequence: TGTGCCAGCAGTTTTGGCGGGAGCTCCTACGAGCAGTACTTC. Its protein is CASSFGGSSYEQYF.

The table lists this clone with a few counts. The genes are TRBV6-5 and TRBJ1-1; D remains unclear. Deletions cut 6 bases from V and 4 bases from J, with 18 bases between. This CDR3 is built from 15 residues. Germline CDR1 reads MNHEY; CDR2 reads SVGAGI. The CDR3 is CASSPGPGRVTEAFF. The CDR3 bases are TGTGCCAGCAGCCCCGGGCCCGGGAGGGTCACTGAAGCTTTCTTT.

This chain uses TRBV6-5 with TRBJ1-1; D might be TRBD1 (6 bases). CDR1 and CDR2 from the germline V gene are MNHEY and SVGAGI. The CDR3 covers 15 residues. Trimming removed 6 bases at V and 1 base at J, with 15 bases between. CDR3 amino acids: CASSPPGVPNTEAFF. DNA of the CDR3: TGTGCCAGCAGCCCCCCAGGGGTTCCGAACACTGAAGCTTTCTTT.

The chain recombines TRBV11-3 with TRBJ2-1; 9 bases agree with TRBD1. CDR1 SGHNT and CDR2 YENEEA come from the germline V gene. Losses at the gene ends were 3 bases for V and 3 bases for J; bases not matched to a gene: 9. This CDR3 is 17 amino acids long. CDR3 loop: CASSFFTGGSLYNEQFF. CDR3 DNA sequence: TGTGCCAGCAGCTTTTTTACAGGGGGCTCTCTCTACAATGAGCAGTTCTTC.

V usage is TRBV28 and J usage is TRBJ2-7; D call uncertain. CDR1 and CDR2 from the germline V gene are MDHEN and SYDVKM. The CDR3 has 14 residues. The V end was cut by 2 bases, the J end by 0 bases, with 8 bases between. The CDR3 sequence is CASSLTPSSYEQYF. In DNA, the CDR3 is TGTGCCAGCAGTTTAACGCCGAGCTCCTACGAGCAGTACTTC.

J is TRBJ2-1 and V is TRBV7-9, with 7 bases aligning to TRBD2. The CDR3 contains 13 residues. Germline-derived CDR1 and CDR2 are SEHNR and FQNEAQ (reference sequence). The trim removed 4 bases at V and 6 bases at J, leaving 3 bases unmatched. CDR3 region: CASSSASGNEQFF. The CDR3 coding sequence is TGTGCCAGCAGCTCGGCTAGCGGCAATGAGCAGTTCTTC.

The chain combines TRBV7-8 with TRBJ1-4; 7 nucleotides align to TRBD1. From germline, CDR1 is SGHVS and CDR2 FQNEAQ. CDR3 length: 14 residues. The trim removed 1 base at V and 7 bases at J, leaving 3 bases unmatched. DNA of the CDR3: TGTGCCAGCAGCTTAGTAGGGGGCTTTGAAAAACTGTTTTTT. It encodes CASSLVGGFEKLFF.

This CDR3 reads CASSLRVGEGLAVGNEQFF. The DNA for the CDR3 is TGTGCCAGCAGCTTAAGGGTCGGGGAGGGACTAGCGGTGGGTAATGAGCAGTTCTTC. V is TRBV7-3 and J is TRBJ2-1; 11 bases agree with TRBD2. Germline CDR1 is SGHTA and CDR2 is FQGTGA. V lost 1 base to trimming and J lost 7 bases; unmatched junction nucleotides: 15. The CDR3 extends over 19 amino acids.

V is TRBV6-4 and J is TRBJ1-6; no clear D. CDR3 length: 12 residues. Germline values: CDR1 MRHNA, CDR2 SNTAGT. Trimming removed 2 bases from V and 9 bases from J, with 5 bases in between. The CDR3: CASSDGGSPLHF. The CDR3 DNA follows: TGTGCCAGCAGTGACGGCGGTTCACCCCTCCACTTT.